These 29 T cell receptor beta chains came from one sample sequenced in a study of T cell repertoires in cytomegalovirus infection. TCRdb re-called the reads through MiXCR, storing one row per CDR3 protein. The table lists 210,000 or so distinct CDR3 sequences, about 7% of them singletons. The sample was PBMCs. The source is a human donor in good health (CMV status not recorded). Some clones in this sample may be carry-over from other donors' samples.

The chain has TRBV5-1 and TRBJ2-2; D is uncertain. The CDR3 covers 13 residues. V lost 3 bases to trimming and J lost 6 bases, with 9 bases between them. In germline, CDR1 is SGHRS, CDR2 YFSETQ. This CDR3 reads CASSSEDAGELFF. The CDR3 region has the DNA TGCGCCAGCAGCTCCGAGGACGCCGGGGAGCTGTTTTTT. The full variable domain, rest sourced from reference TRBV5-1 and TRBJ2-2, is KAGVTQTPRYLIKTRGQQVTLSCSPISGHRSVSWYQQTPGQGLQFLFEYFSETQRNKGNFPGRFSGRQFSNSRSEMNVSTLELGDSALYLCASSSEDAGELFFGEGSRLTVL.

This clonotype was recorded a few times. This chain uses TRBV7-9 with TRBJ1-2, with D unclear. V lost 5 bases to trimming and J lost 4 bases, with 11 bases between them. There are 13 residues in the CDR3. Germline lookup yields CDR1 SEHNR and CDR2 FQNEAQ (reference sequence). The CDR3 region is CASSAPSGYGYTF. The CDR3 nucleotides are TGTGCCAGCAGCGCCCCATCCGGCTATGGCTACACCTTC.

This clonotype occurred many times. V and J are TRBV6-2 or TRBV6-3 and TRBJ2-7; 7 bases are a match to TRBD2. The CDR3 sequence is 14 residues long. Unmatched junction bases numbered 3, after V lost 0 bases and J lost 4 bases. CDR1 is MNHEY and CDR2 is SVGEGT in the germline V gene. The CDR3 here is CASSYSGRAYEQYF. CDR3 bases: TGTGCCAGCAGTTACTCTGGGAGGGCTTACGAGCAGTACTTC.

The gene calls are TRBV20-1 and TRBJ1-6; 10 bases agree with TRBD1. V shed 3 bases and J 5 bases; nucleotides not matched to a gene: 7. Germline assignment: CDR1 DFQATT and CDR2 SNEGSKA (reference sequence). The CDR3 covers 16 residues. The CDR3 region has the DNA TGCAGTGCTAGGGTCCCCGGGACAGGGGATAATTCACCCCTCCACTTT. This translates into CSARVPGTGDNSPLHF.

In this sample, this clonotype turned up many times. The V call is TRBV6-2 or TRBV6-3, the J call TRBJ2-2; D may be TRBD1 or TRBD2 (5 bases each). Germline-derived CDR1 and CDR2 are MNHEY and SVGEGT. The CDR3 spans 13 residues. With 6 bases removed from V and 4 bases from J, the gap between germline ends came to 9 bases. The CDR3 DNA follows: TGTGCCAGCAGACAGGAGGTCACCGGGGAGCTGTTTTTT. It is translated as CASRQEVTGELFF.

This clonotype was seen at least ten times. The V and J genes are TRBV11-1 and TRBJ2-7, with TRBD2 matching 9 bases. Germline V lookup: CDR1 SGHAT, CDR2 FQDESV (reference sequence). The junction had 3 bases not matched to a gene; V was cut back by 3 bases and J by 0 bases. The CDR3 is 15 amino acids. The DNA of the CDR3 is TGTGCCAGCAGCTTTAGCGGGGGCCTCTCCTACGAGCAGTACTTC. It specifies CASSFSGGLSYEQYF. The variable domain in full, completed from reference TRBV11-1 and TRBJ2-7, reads EAEVAQSPRYKITEKSQAVAFWCDPISGHATLYWYRQILGQGPELLVQFQDESVVDDSQLPKDRFSAERLKGVDSTLKIQPAELGDSAMYLCASSFSGGLSYEQYFGPGTRLTVT.

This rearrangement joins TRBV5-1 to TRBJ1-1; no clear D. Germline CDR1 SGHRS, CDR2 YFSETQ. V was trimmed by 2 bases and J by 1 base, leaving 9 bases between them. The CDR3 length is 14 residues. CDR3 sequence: CASSFGLTNTEAFF. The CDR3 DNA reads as TGCGCCAGCAGCTTTGGACTGACGAACACTGAAGCTTTCTTT.

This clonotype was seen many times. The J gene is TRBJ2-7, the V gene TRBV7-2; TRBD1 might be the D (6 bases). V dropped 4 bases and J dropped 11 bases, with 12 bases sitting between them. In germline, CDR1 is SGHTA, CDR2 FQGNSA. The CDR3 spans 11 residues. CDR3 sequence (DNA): TGTGCCAGCAGCTCCGGGACAACGGAGTACTTC. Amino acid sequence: CASSSGTTEYF.

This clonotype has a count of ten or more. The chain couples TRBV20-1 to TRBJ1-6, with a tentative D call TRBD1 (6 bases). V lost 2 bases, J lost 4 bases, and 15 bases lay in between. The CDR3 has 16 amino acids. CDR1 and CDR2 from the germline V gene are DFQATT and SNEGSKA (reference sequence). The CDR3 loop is CSARPRTVQYNSPLHF. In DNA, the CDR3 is TGCAGTGCTAGACCGAGGACAGTACAATATAATTCACCCCTCCACTTT.

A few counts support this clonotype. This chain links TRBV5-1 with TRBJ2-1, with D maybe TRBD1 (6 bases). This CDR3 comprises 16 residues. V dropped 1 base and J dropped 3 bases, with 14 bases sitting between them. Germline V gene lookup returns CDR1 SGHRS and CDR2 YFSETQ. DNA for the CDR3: TGCGCCAGCAGCTTGACCGGGACAAATTACTACAATGAGCAGTTCTTC. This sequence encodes CASSLTGTNYYNEQFF. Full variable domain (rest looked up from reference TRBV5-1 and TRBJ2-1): KAGVTQTPRYLIKTRGQQVTLSCSPISGHRSVSWYQQTPGQGLQFLFEYFSETQRNKGNFPGRFSGRQFSNSRSEMNVSTLELGDSALYLCASSLTGTNYYNEQFFGPGTRLTVL.

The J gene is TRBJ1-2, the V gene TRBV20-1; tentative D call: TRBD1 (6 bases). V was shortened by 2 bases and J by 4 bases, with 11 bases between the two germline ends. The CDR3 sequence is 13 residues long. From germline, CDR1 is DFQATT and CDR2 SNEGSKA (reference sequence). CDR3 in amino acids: CSARLGARYGYTF. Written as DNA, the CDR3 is TGCAGTGCTAGACTGGGGGCCCGCTATGGCTACACCTTC.

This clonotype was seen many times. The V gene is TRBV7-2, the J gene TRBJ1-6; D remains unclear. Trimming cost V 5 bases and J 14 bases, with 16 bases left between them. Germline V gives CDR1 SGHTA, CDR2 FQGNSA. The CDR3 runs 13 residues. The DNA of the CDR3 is TGTGCCAGCAGCGGTGACACCGTGGGGACCCTCCACTTT. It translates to CASSGDTVGTLHF.

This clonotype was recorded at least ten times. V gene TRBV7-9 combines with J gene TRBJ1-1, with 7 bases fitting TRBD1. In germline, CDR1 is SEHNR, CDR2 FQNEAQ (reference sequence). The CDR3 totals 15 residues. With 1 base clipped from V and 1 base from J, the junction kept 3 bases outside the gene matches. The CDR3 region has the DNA TGTGCCAGCAGCTTAGGATCAGGGGGGAACACTGAAGCTTTCTTT. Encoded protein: CASSLGSGGNTEAFF.

This chain's CDR3 is CASSHTGGRNTGELFF. In DNA, the CDR3 is TGTGCCAGCAGTCACACAGGGGGGCGGAACACCGGGGAGCTGTTTTTT. This rearrangement joins TRBV7-3 to TRBJ2-2, with 8 bases that match TRBD1. J gave up 1 base and V 6 bases, and 7 bases lay outside the gene matches. Germline V CDR1 and CDR2: SGHTA, FQGTGA. The CDR3 is made up of 16 amino acids. The variable domain in full, with the rest retrieved from reference TRBV7-3 and TRBJ2-2, is GAGVSQTPSNKVTEKGKYVELRCDPISGHTALYWYRQSLGQGPEFLIYFQGTGAADDSGLPNDRFFAVRPEGSVSTLKIQRTERGDSAVYLCASSHTGGRNTGELFFGEGSRLTVL.

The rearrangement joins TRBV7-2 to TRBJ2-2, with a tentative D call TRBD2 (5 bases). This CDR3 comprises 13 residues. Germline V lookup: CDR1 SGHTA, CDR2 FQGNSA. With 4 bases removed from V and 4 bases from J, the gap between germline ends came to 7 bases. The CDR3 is CASSSTSTGELFF. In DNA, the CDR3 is TGTGCCAGCAGCTCAACTAGCACCGGGGAGCTGTTTTTT.

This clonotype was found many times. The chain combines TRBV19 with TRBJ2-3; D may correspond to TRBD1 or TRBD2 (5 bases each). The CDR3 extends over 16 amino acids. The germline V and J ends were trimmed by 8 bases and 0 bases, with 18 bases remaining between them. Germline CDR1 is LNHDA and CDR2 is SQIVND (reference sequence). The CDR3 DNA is TGTGCCAGTCTTCCGGGGCCTCCGAGGAGCACAGATACGCAGTATTTT. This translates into CASLPGPPRSTDTQYF.

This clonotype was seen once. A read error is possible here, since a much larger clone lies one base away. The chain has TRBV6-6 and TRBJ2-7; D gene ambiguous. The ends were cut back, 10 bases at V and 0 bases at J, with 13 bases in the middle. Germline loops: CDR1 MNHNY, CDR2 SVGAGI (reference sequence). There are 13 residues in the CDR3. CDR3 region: CANTWRLSYEQYF. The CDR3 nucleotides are TGTGCCAACACCTGGCGTCTCTCCTACGAGCAGTACTTC.

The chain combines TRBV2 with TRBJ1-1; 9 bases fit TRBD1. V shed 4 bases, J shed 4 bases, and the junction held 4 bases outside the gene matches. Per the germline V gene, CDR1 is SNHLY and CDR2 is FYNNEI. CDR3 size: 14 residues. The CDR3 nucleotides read TGTGCCAGCAGTGGAATGACAGGGGGCACTGAAGCTTTCTTT. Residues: CASSGMTGGTEAFF.

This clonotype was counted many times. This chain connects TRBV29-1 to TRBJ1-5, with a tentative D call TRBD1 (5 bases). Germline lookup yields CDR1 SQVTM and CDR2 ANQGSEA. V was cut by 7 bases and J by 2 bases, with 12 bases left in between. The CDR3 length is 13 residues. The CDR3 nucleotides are TGCAGCGCCAAGGGGCGAGGCAATCAGCCCCAGCATTTT. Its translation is CSAKGRGNQPQHF.

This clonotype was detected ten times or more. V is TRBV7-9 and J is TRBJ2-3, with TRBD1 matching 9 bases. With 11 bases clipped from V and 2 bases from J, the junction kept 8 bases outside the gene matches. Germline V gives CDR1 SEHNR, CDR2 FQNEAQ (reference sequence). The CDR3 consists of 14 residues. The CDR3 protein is CAGMDRGVTDTQYF. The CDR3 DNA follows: TGTGCCGGGATGGACAGGGGAGTCACAGATACGCAGTATTTT.

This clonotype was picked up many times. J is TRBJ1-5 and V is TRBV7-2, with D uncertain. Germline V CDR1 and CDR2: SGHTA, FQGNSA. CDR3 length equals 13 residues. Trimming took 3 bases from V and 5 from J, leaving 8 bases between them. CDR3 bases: TGTGCCAGCAGCTTGTGGGATTATCAGCCCCAGCATTTT. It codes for CASSLWDYQPQHF.

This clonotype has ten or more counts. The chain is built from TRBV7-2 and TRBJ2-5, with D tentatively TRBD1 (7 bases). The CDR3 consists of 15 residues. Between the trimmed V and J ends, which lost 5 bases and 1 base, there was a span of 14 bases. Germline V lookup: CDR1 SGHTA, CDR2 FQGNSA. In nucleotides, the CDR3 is TGTGCCAGCAGCGCCCGCCAGGGGGGCCAAGAGACCCAGTACTTC. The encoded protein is CASSARQGGQETQYF.

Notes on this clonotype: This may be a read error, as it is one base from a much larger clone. The CDR3 loop is CASSQGNLDGYTF. The DNA of the CDR3 is TGTGCCAGCAGCCAGGGGAATCTAGATGGCTACACCTTC. The genes are TRBV3-1 and TRBJ1-2; no reliable D call. The germline V gene has CDR1 LGHDT and CDR2 YNNKEL (reference sequence). The V and J ends lost 3 bases and 6 bases respectively, with 11 bases between them. The CDR3 runs 13 residues.

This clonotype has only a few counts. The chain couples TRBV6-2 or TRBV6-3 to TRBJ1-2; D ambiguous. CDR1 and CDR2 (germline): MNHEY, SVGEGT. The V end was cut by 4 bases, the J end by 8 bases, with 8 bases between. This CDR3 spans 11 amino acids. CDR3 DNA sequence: TGTGCCAGCAGTTCCGCGGGGGGCTACACCTTC. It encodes CASSSAGGYTF.

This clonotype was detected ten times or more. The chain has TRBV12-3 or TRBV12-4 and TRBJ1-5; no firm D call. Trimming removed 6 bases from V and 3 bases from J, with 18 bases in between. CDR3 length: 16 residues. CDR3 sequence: CASSPTLGIPNQPQHF. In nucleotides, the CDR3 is TGTGCCAGCAGCCCCACCTTAGGGATCCCCAATCAGCCCCAGCATTTT.

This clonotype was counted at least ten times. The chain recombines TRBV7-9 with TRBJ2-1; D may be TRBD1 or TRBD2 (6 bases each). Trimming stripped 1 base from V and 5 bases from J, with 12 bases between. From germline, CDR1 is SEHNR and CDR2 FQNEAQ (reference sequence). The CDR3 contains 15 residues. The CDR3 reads CASSLVGGLDNEQFF. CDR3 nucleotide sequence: TGTGCCAGCAGCTTAGTTGGGGGGCTCGACAATGAGCAGTTCTTC.

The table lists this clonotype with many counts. The CDR3 loop reads CASSWGGTSRRHIIPQHF. CDR3 DNA: TGTGCCAGCAGCTGGGGGGGGACTAGCCGCCGGCATATAATACCCCAGCATTTT. The V and J genes are TRBV5-6 and TRBJ1-5; D perhaps matches TRBD1 (5 bases). CDR1 is SGHDT, CDR2 YYEEEE, per germline. The CDR3 extends over 18 amino acids. V lost 3 bases to trimming and J lost 10 bases, with 29 bases between them.

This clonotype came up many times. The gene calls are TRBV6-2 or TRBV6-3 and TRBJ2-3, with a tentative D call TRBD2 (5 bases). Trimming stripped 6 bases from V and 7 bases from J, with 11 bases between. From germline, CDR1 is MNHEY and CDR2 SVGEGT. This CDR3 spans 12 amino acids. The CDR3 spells CASRPTGNTQYF. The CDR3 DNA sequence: TGTGCCAGCAGACCCACGGGGAATACGCAGTATTTT.

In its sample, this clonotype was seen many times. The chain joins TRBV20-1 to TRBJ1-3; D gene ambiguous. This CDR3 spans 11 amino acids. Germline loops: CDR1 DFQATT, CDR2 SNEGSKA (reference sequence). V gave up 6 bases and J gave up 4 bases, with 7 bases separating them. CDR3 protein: CSAPLGNTIYF. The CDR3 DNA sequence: TGCAGTGCCCCCCTCGGAAACACCATATATTTT.